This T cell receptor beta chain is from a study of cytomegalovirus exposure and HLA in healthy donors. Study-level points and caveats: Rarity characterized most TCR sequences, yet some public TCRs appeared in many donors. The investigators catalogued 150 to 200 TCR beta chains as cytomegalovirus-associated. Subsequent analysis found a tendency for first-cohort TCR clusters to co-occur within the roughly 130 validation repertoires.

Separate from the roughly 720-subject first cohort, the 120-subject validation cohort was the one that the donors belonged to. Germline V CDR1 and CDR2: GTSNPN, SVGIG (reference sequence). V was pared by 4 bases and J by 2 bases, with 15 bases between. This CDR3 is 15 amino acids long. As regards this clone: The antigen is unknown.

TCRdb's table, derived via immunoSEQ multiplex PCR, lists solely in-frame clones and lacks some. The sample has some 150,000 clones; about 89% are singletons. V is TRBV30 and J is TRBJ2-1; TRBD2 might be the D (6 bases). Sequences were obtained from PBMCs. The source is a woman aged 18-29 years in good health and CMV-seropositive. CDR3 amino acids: CAWTLPGGAYNEQFF. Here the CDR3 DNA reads TGTGCCTGGACCCTCCCGGGCGGGGCCTACAATGAGCAGTTCTTC.